Here is one T cell receptor beta chain with its context. Its antigen is not known. 13 Jbeta primers and 60 Vbeta primers were used for the PCR. Method: immunoSEQ multiplex PCR; TCRdb's copy keeps in-frame clones and lacks some. This table has fewer than 250,000 clones, 79% appearing once. This entry comes from a study of cytomegalovirus exposure and HLA in healthy donors. Overall study findings and caveats: Many donors shared some public TCRs, even though most TCR sequences were rare.

The sequence came from a woman aged 18-29 years in good health and CMV-seronegative. Sequenced input: PBMCs.

CDR3: CASSYSPSGLNTEAFF. CDR3 coding DNA: TGTGCCAGCAGTTACTCCCCCTCGGGATTGAACACTGAAGCTTTCTTT. The V gene is TRBV6-5, the J gene TRBJ1-1; D gene uncertain. Germline V gene sequence: CDR1 MNHEY, CDR2 SVGAGI. The germline V and J ends were trimmed by 0 bases and 0 bases, with 11 bases remaining between them. This CDR3 comprises 16 residues.